One and the same sample provided the 7 T cell receptor beta chains below, sequenced in a study of T-cell reconstitution after alpha-beta-depleted transplantation in children. The library targeted TCRbeta and was prepared with unique molecular identifiers. MiXCR was run by TCRdb on the PCR reads, yielding one entry per CDR3 protein. The sample records about 540,000 distinct CDR3 sequences, 27% being singletons. Sample: PBMCs, taken before TCRalphabeta/CD19-depleted stem cell transplant. The receptors were gathered from a boy younger than two with Wiskott-Aldrich syndrome, due to receive a stem cell transplant.

This clonotype was recorded a few times. This chain links TRBV5-1 with TRBJ2-1; 13 nucleotides line up with TRBD2. Trimming took 0 bases from V and 3 from J; bases not matched to a gene: 6. The CDR3 consists of 18 residues. Germline V lookup: CDR1 SGHRS, CDR2 YFSETQ. The CDR3 here is CASSLVRLAGGLYNEQFF. CDR3 sequence (DNA): TGCGCCAGCAGCTTGGTCCGACTAGCGGGAGGCCTCTACAATGAGCAGTTCTTC.

This clonotype was observed a handful of times. The chain links TRBV4-1 to TRBJ2-7; 9 bases fit TRBD1. In germline, CDR1 is MGHRA, CDR2 YSYEKL. The CDR3 is made up of 14 amino acids. The J segment lost 9 bases and the V segment lost 0 bases, leaving 6 bases of the junction unmatched. CDR3 DNA sequence: TGCGCCAGCAGCCAAGATCTGACAGGGGGTGGGCAGTACTTC. Translating it yields CASSQDLTGGGQYF.

This rearrangement joins TRBV6-5 to TRBJ2-7; the match to TRBD2 covers 7 bases. Germline V gives CDR1 MNHEY, CDR2 SVGAGI. This CDR3 has 12 amino acids. The junction had 5 bases not matched to a gene; V was cut back by 5 bases and J by 7 bases. CDR3 amino acids: CASSRTREEQYF. The CDR3 nucleotides are TGTGCCAGCAGTCGGACTAGGGAAGAGCAGTACTTC.

This clonotype was counted a few times. The CDR3 protein is CSARDQSGGSYNEQFF. The DNA of the CDR3 is TGCAGTGCTAGAGATCAGTCAGGGGGTTCCTACAATGAGCAGTTCTTC. The chain employs TRBV20-1 and TRBJ2-1; TRBD1 agrees at 7 bases. The J segment lost 1 base and the V segment lost 0 bases, leaving 6 bases of the junction unmatched. CDR1 DFQATT and CDR2 SNEGSKA come from the germline V gene (reference sequence). The CDR3 length is 16 residues.

The chain joins TRBV12-3 or TRBV12-4 to TRBJ2-3; no definite D call. The CDR3 consists of 14 residues. Trimming removed 6 bases at V and 0 bases at J, with 10 bases between. CDR3 bases: TGTGCCAGCAGGTACCGGACCAGCACAGATACGCAGTATTTT. It is translated as CASRYRTSTDTQYF.

The CDR3 coding sequence is TGTGCCAGCAGCTTTTTTACGGCCTCAAGCACAGATACGCAGTATTTT. Protein sequence: CASSFFTASSTDTQYF. The rearrangement joins TRBV7-8 to TRBJ2-3; D is unclear. The CDR3 length is 16 residues. In germline, CDR1 is SGHVS, CDR2 FQNEAQ. V was trimmed by 3 bases and J by 0 bases, leaving 13 bases between them.

V and J are TRBV5-1 and TRBJ2-7; D is unresolved. Between the trimmed V and J ends, which lost 5 bases and 3 bases, there was a span of 12 bases. The CDR3 contains 13 residues. CDR1 SGHRS and CDR2 YFSETQ come from the germline V gene. Written as DNA, the CDR3 is TGCGCCAGCAGGGCCCCCTCCGGCTACGAGCAGTACTTC. Amino acids: CASRAPSGYEQYF.